The 28 T cell receptor beta chains given below trace back to one sample, sequenced in a study of T cell responses to AZD1222 COVID-19 vaccine. Clones were sequenced by immunoSEQ multiplex PCR, and TCRdb holds only the in-frame ones, with some missing. This table holds under 150,000 clones, roughly 92% found once. The sequencing used peripheral blood, collected 28 days after the second AZD1222 dose. The receptors were sampled from an adult who received the AZD1222 COVID-19 vaccine.

The rearrangement links TRBV19 to TRBJ2-2; TRBD2 matches 16 bases. Per germline, CDR1 LNHDA and CDR2 SQIVND (reference sequence). Trimming removed 8 bases from V and 7 bases from J; junction bases left unmatched: 19. The CDR3 has 20 amino acids. The CDR3: CASSSIGTSGRAELFGELFF. CDR3 sequence (DNA): TGTGCCAGTTCCTCGATCGGGACTAGCGGGAGGGCCGAATTGTTCGGGGAGCTGTTTTTT.

The chain recombines TRBV6-1 with TRBJ2-3; D call uncertain. The CDR3 has 14 amino acids. Germline V gene data show CDR1 as MNHNS and CDR2 as SASEGT. V was shortened by 2 bases and J by 2 bases, with 8 bases between the two germline ends. The CDR3 loop is CASSERLYTDTQYF. CDR3 nucleotide sequence: TGTGCCAGCAGTGAACGGCTTTACACAGATACGCAGTATTTT.

This chain joins TRBV5-5 and TRBJ2-5, with D perhaps TRBD2 (6 bases). The CDR3 sequence is 13 residues long. The germline V gene has CDR1 SGHKS and CDR2 YYEKEE (reference sequence). Deletions cut 0 bases from V and 5 bases from J, with 8 bases between. The CDR3 spells CASSLVGRETQYF. In DNA, the CDR3 is TGTGCCAGCAGCTTGGTGGGGAGGGAGACCCAGTACTTC.

The gene calls are TRBV7-2 and TRBJ1-2, with D perhaps matching TRBD1 (6 bases). This CDR3 spans 14 amino acids. The germline V gene has CDR1 SGHTA and CDR2 FQGNSA. Trimming cost V 1 base and J 8 bases, with 14 bases left between them. This CDR3 is CASSLEGQGQGYTF. CDR3 DNA sequence: TGTGCCAGCAGCTTAGAGGGGCAGGGGCAGGGCTACACCTTC.

The J gene is TRBJ1-1, the V gene TRBV14; the match to TRBD1 covers 7 bases. This CDR3 has 15 residues. CDR1 SGHDN and CDR2 FVKESK come from the germline V gene. V gave up 3 bases and J gave up 9 bases; unmatched junction bases: 13. CDR3 in DNA: TGTGCCAGCAGCCATGTCCTGTCCCCGACAGGGAAAGCTTTCTTT. As protein: CASSHVLSPTGKAFF.

The gene calls are TRBV7-9 and TRBJ2-2; perhaps TRBD2 as D (6 bases). CDR3 length equals 14 residues. V lost 7 bases to trimming and J lost 1 base, with 10 bases between them. Germline loops: CDR1 SEHNR, CDR2 FQNEAQ (reference sequence). The CDR3: CASMGGLNTGELFF. The CDR3 DNA follows: TGTGCCAGCATGGGAGGCTTGAACACCGGGGAGCTGTTTTTT.

The rearrangement joins TRBV7-2 to TRBJ2-4; 10 bases line up with TRBD2. The CDR3 consists of 19 residues. Trimming at V came to 5 bases and at J to 1 base, leaving 14 bases not matched to a gene. Germline V gives CDR1 SGHTA, CDR2 FQGNSA. As DNA, the CDR3 is TGTGCCAGCAGCCCCCACGTGGGCGGACTAGCGGTTGCCAAAAACATTCAGTACTTC. Its protein product is CASSPHVGGLAVAKNIQYF.

The chain joins TRBV28 to TRBJ2-5, with 9 nucleotides matching TRBD1. After removal of 5 bases from V and 3 bases from J, the junction contained 7 bases not matched to a gene. The CDR3 is made up of 15 amino acids. Germline V gives CDR1 MDHEN, CDR2 SYDVKM. The DNA of the CDR3 is TGTGCCAGCAGTCCCGGGACAGGGCCCGAAGAGACCCAGTACTTC. It is translated as CASSPGTGPEETQYF.

This chain connects TRBV15 to TRBJ2-2; TRBD1 matches 8 bases. CDR1 is LNHNV and CDR2 is YYDKDF in the germline V gene (reference sequence). The CDR3 spans 15 residues. The trim removed 2 bases at V and 3 bases at J, leaving 2 bases unmatched. This chain's CDR3 is CATSRRTGHTGELFF. The CDR3 DNA reads as TGTGCCACCAGCAGACGGACAGGGCACACCGGGGAGCTGTTTTTT.

This clone was counted only a few times. This chain connects TRBV18 to TRBJ2-5, with a tentative D call TRBD1 (7 bases). The germline CDR1 and CDR2 sequences are KGHSH and LQKENI. V was trimmed by 3 bases and J by 1 base, leaving 18 bases between them. The CDR3 runs to 17 residues. The CDR3 spells CASSPTQAGGRQETQYF. The CDR3 nucleotides are TGTGCCAGCTCACCCACCCAGGCAGGGGGGCGCCAAGAGACCCAGTACTTC.

J is TRBJ1-6 and V is TRBV19, with D unclear. V lost 7 bases and J lost 0, with 10 bases in between. The CDR3 is 15 residues long. CDR1 LNHDA and CDR2 SQIVND come from the germline V gene (reference sequence). CDR3 DNA: TGTGCCAGTACAAGGGCGGGCTCCTATAATTCACCCCTCCACTTT. It yields the protein CASTRAGSYNSPLHF.

The table lists this clone with a few counts. The chain has TRBV5-4 and TRBJ2-7; unclear D gene. Germline V gene data show CDR1 as SGHNT and CDR2 as YYREEE (reference sequence). The V and J ends lost 0 bases and 2 bases respectively, with 6 bases between them. The CDR3 is 13 amino acids. The CDR3, as DNA: TGTGCCAGCAGCTTGGAGGCCGCCTACGAGCAGTACTTC. Translated, it gives CASSLEAAYEQYF.

This clone appeared a few times. The rearrangement joins TRBV6-4 to TRBJ2-3; D might be TRBD2 (7 bases). The CDR3 loop spans 16 amino acids. V was trimmed by 0 bases and J by 4 bases, leaving 14 bases between them. Looked up from germline, CDR1 is MRHNA and CDR2 is SNTAGT. CDR3 sequence (DNA): TGTGCCAGCAGTGACTCCGGAGGGGGGGCCGCAGATACGCAGTATTTT. Translation: CASSDSGGGAADTQYF.

The rearrangement joins TRBV5-8 to TRBJ1-3; weak D call: TRBD1 (5 bases). Germline V gene data show CDR1 as SGHTS and CDR2 as YDEGEE. This CDR3 is built from 15 residues. With 0 bases removed from V and 2 bases from J, the gap between germline ends came to 9 bases. CDR3 in DNA: TGTGCCAGCAGCTTGGGCGAGGGGACTGGAAACACCATATATTTT. Translation: CASSLGEGTGNTIYF.

The V call is TRBV24-1, the J call TRBJ2-1, with TRBD2 matching over 11 bases. CDR1 is KGHDR and CDR2 is SFDVKD in the germline V gene. The CDR3 covers 16 residues. V dropped 2 bases and J dropped 6; count of bases not matched to a gene: 5. The CDR3 DNA follows: TGTGCCACCAGTGATTCCGGGCTAGCGGGAGGCAATGAGCAGTTCTTC. Amino acids: CATSDSGLAGGNEQFF.

The chain uses TRBV19 and TRBJ2-7; 7 bases are shared with TRBD1. The CDR3 runs 16 residues. V was clipped by 6 bases and J by 2 bases; unmatched bases: 13. Germline CDR1 LNHDA, CDR2 SQIVND (reference sequence). The CDR3 sequence: CASRDRSQGLAYEQYF. The CDR3 bases are TGTGCCAGTAGGGACAGATCACAGGGGCTGGCCTACGAGCAGTACTTC.

The genes are TRBV9 and TRBJ1-2, with TRBD1 matching over 8 bases. Unmatched junction bases numbered 2, after V lost 3 bases and J lost 7 bases. The length of the CDR3 is 12 residues. CDR1 is SGDLS, CDR2 YYNGEE, per germline. CDR3 in DNA: TGTGCCAGCAGCGACAGGGGGAGTGGCTACACCTTC. Translated: CASSDRGSGYTF.

V usage is TRBV7-9 and J usage is TRBJ2-2, with D unclear. Trimming stripped 1 base from V and 4 bases from J, with 10 bases between. The V gene's germline CDR1 is SEHNR and CDR2 FQNEAQ (reference sequence). CDR3 size: 15 residues. Here the CDR3 reads CASSLEPSSTGELFF. CDR3 coding DNA: TGTGCCAGCAGCTTAGAGCCCTCCAGCACCGGGGAGCTGTTTTTT.

The V call is TRBV10-3, the J call TRBJ2-3; 7 nucleotides agree with TRBD1. The CDR3 loop spans 16 amino acids. Germline V CDR1 and CDR2: ENHRY, SYGVKD. The V segment lost 2 bases and the J segment 2 bases; nucleotides outside the gene matches: 7. The CDR3 protein is CAISEAPGQSTDTQYF. CDR3 sequence (DNA): TGTGCCATCAGTGAGGCCCCGGGACAGTCCACAGATACGCAGTATTTT.

The chain combines TRBV3-1 (or the pseudogene TRBV3-2) with TRBJ2-5; D might be TRBD2 (6 bases). Germline V gene data show CDR1 as LGHDT and CDR2 as YNNKEL (reference sequence). V dropped 5 bases and J dropped 5 bases, with 15 bases sitting between them. The length of the CDR3 is 14 residues. The CDR3 DNA is TGTGCCAGCAGCACTCAGACTAGTCGGGAGACCCAGTACTTC. This encodes CASSTQTSRETQYF.

The rearrangement joins TRBV7-2 to TRBJ1-2; unclear D gene. Germline V lookup: CDR1 SGHTA, CDR2 FQGNSA. The V and J ends lost 5 bases and 14 bases respectively, with 21 bases between them. CDR3 size: 13 residues. This CDR3 reads CASSPGREGLGTF. The DNA for the CDR3 is TGTGCCAGCAGCCCCGGGAGAGAAGGCTTGGGTACCTTC. The complete variable domain, with remaining parts taken from reference TRBV7-2 and TRBJ1-2, reads GAGVSQSPSNKVTEKGKDVELRCDPISGHTALYWYRQSLGQGLEFLIYFQGNSAPDKSGLPSDRFSAERTGGSVSTLTIQRTQQEDSAVYLCASSPGREGLGTFGSGTRLTVV.

The chain combines TRBV24-1 with TRBJ2-2; 8 bases fit TRBD1. The V and J ends lost 7 bases and 1 base, in that order; junction bases with no gene match: 4. This CDR3 comprises 15 residues. The V gene's germline CDR1 is KGHDR and CDR2 SFDVKD. This CDR3 reads CATSTGTGNTGELFF. CDR3 nucleotides: TGTGCCACCAGCACCGGGACAGGGAACACCGGGGAGCTGTTTTTT.

The genes are TRBV5-1 and TRBJ1-4; possibly TRBD1 for D (5 bases). In germline, CDR1 is SGHRS, CDR2 YFSETQ. V was pared by 2 bases and J by 3 bases, with 23 bases between. The CDR3 has 19 residues. CDR3 amino acids: CASSLSPTGQGAPNEKLFF. For the CDR3, the DNA is TGCGCCAGCAGCTTATCCCCCACAGGTCAAGGGGCACCTAATGAAAAACTGTTTTTT.

This clone was counted a single time. CDR3 protein: CASSRQGGGANVLTF. Here the CDR3 DNA reads TGTGCCAGCAGCCGCCAGGGGGGAGGGGCCAACGTCCTGACTTTC. The rearrangement links TRBV6-2 or TRBV6-3 to TRBJ2-6; possible D gene TRBD1, 7 bases. Trimming took 6 bases from V and 4 from J, leaving 13 bases between them. The CDR3 runs to 15 residues. From germline, CDR1 is MNHEY and CDR2 SVGEGT.

This clone showed up just once. This rearrangement joins TRBV10-3 to TRBJ2-7, with a possible D match to TRBD2 (5 bases). This CDR3 is built from 14 residues. Germline V gene data show CDR1 as ENHRY and CDR2 as SYGVKD. Trimming removed 4 bases at V and 1 base at J, with 11 bases between. The CDR3 sequence: CAISGTERSYEQYF. The CDR3 DNA sequence: TGTGCCATCAGTGGGACTGAGCGGTCCTACGAGCAGTACTTC.

This chain connects TRBV7-8 to TRBJ2-7, with D unclear. Germline V lookup: CDR1 SGHVS, CDR2 FQNEAQ. The CDR3 extends over 15 amino acids. Trimming took off 2 bases at V and 2 bases at J, with 13 bases between the two ends. The CDR3 coding sequence is TGTGCCAGCAGCTTAAGGGCTCGAGAACCCTACGAGCAGTACTTC. It yields the protein CASSLRAREPYEQYF. Full variable domain (missing parts from reference TRBV7-8 and TRBJ2-7): GAGVSQSPRYKVAKRGQDVALRCDPISGHVSLFWYQQALGQGPEFLTYFQNEAQLDKSGLPSDRFFAERPEGSVSTLKIQRTQQEDSAVYLCASSLRAREPYEQYFGPGTRLTVT.

The V gene is TRBV4-1, the J gene TRBJ2-1; TRBD2 agrees at 9 bases. CDR3 length: 17 amino acids. Germline values: CDR1 MGHRA, CDR2 YSYEKL. With 0 bases clipped from V and 7 bases from J, the junction kept 10 bases outside the gene matches. For the CDR3, the DNA is TGCGCCAGCAGCCAAGATGGAGGGCTAGCGGGACCGAATGAGCAGTTCTTC. This codes for CASSQDGGLAGPNEQFF.

The gene calls are TRBV28 and TRBJ1-6, with TRBD1 matching 8 bases. CDR3 length: 19 residues. V was pared by 5 bases and J by 5 bases, with 17 bases of the junction left unmatched. Germline CDR1 MDHEN, CDR2 SYDVKM. CDR3 nucleotides: TGTGCCAGCAGTCCCGAATGGGGGTACAGGGGGTCTAATAATTCACCCCTCCACTTT. Translating it yields CASSPEWGYRGSNNSPLHF.